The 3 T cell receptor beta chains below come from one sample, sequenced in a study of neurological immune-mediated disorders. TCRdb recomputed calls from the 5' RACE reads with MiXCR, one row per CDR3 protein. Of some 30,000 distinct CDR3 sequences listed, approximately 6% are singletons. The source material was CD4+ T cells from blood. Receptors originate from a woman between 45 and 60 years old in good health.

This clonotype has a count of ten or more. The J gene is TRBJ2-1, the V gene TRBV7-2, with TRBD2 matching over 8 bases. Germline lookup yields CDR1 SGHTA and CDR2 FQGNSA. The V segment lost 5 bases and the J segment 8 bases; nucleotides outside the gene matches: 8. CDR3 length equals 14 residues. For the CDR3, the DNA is TGTGCCAGCAGCGAAAGACTAGCGTTGCATGAGCAGTTCTTC. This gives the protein CASSERLALHEQFF.

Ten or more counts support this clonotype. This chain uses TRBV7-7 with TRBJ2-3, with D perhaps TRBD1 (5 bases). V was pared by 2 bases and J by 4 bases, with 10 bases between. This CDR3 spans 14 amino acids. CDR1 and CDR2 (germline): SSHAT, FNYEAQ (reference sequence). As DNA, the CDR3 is TGTGCCAGCAGCTTATCGCGGACATCAGATACGCAGTATTTT. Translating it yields CASSLSRTSDTQYF.

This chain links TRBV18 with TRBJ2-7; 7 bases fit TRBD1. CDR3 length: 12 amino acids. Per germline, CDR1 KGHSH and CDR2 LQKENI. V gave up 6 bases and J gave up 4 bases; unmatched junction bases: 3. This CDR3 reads CASSQDRYEQYF. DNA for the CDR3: TGTGCCAGCTCCCAGGACAGGTACGAGCAGTACTTC.